The sequence of this T cell receptor beta chain was determined in a study of cytomegalovirus exposure and HLA in healthy donors. The wider study: Of some 400 genotyped donors, 65% to 85% clustered with self-reported Caucasian donors. Study outcomes and limitations: Presence/absence results assume similar sequencing depth per donor, which may not hold.

Primers: 60 Vbeta forward and 13 Jbeta reverse. Method: immunoSEQ multiplex PCR; TCRdb's copy keeps in-frame clones and lacks some. The profile shows under 150,000 clones, 70% to 80% of them singletons. Worth noting for this clone: Its antigen is unknown.

Germline V lookup: CDR1 MNHEY, CDR2 SVGAGI. V was pared by 6 bases and J by 3 bases, with 12 bases between. The CDR3 sequence is 13 residues long. Input material: PBMCs. The genes are TRBV6-5 and TRBJ2-7, with TRBD2 as a possible D gene (5 bases). This clonotype was obtained from a male donor in good health and CMV-seronegative. The CDR3 loop is CASSRREDYEQYF. DNA for the CDR3: TGTGCCAGCAGCCGACGGGAAGACTACGAGCAGTACTTC.